This T cell receptor beta chain was captured by sequencing in a study of blood T cell repertoires in COVID-19. About the study: The United States, Italy and Spain provided the acute and convalescent COVID-19 samples. T cells, B-cell-depleted T cells, or PBMCs supplied cDNA or gDNA.

Per the original methods: Amplification from reference gene primers served as the basis for estimated nucleated cell counts. Repertoires were generated with immunoSEQ multiplex PCR, while TCRdb's copy carries only in-frame clones and drops some. Clone size and V and J calls were adopted from that table, with D and trimming inferred from the DNA. Of some 260,000 clones in the sample, roughly 91% were seen once. Germline V gene data show CDR1 as SNHLY and CDR2 as FYNNEI. The V end lost 4 bases, the J end lost 8 bases, and 12 bases lay between the germline ends. This CDR3 region has 13 residues. The rearrangement links TRBV2 to TRBJ1-3; a weak D match, TRBD1 (5 bases). The sequence was obtained from a woman aged 40 to 50 who had recovered from COVID-19. The sample comprised peripheral blood. The CDR3 sequence is CASSGQGSHTIYF. CDR3 sequence (DNA): TGTGCCAGCAGTGGGCAGGGAAGTCACACCATATATTTT.